This T cell receptor (beta chain) comes out of a study of PD-1 blockade in classical Hodgkin lymphoma. All patients relapsed after autologous stem cell transplantation, and brentuximab vedotin exposure varied. The CDR3 contains 13 residues. Trimming took 6 bases from V and 3 from J; bases not matched to a gene: 3. Germline V gene sequence: CDR1 SGHTA, CDR2 FQGTGA. TCRdb's copy holds only in-frame clones and misses some; the assay was immunoSEQ multiplex PCR. The sample contains 20,000 to 25,000 clones, approximately 80% of which appear only once. The chain employs TRBV7-3 and TRBJ2-5, with 8 positions matching TRBD1. Source: peripheral blood mononuclear cells (PBMCs), taken at baseline. The receptor was isolated from a human donor with classical Hodgkin lymphoma. The CDR3 bases are TGTGCCAGCAGTTCAGGGGGCGAAGAGACCCAGTACTTC. It encodes CASSSGGEETQYF.